The 2 T cell receptor beta chains given below trace back to one sample, sequenced in a study of cytomegalovirus exposure and HLA in healthy donors. PCR used 60 Vbeta primers and 13 Jbeta primers. Clones were read by immunoSEQ multiplex PCR, and TCRdb kept only the in-frame ones, dropping some. Of approximately 190,000 clones listed, approximately 84% were seen once; the top ten hold 0.25% to 0.3%. The sample was PBMCs. These receptors came from a boy aged 5-17 years in good health and CMV-seronegative.

This chain uses TRBV5-1 with TRBJ1-2; tentative D call: TRBD1 (5 bases). CDR1 SGHRS and CDR2 YFSETQ come from the germline V gene. The length of the CDR3 is 15 residues. The V end lost 4 bases, the J end lost 4 bases, and 17 bases lay between the germline ends. The CDR3 DNA reads TGCGCCAGCAGCGCAGACAGTAAGAGAATCTATGGCTACACCTTC. It is translated as CASSADSKRIYGYTF.

This chain uses TRBV2 with TRBJ2-3; 13 nucleotides match TRBD2. The CDR3 covers 17 residues. Germline lookup yields CDR1 SNHLY and CDR2 FYNNEI. V shed 2 bases, J shed 6 bases, and the junction held 8 bases outside the gene matches. The CDR3 DNA reads TGTGCCAGCAGTGAACTCGTACTAGCGGGGGGGTTTGATACGCAGTATTTT. Residues: CASSELVLAGGFDTQYF.